This TCR beta chain was identified during a study of graft-versus-host responses after intestinal transplantation. General study findings and limits: GvH clonotypes were identified within recipient marrow, with a subset emerging first in ileum or blood.

For this clone: The antigen is undetermined.

Sequenced by immunoSEQ multiplex PCR; TCRdb stores in-frame clones only, minus some. The table lists over 100,000 clones, 90% to 95% of them singletons. This TCR came from a human donor who was the organ donor for an intestinal transplant. Source: unstimulated CD4+ T cells sorted from spleen or lymph node cells, taken before transplant.

CDR3 bases: TGTGCCAGCAGCTTAACAGGGGGCGTTAGCACAGATACGCAGTATTTT. Translating it yields CASSLTGGVSTDTQYF. V gene TRBV7-2 combines with J gene TRBJ2-3; TRBD1 matches 9 bases. Germline V lookup: CDR1 SGHTA, CDR2 FQGNSA. This CDR3 is 16 amino acids long. V gave up 2 bases and J gave up 0 bases; unmatched junction bases: 3.